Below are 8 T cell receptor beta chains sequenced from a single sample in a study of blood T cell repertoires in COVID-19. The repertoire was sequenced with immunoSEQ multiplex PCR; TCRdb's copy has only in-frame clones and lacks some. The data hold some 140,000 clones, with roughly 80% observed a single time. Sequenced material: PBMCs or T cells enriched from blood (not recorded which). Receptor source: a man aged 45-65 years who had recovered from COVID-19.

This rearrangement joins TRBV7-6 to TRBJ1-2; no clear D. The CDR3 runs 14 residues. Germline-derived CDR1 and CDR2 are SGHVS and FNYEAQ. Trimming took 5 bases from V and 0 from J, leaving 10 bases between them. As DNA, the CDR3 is TGTGCCAGCAGCCCGGGGTTAGCTAACTATGGCTACACCTTC. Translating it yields CASSPGLANYGYTF.

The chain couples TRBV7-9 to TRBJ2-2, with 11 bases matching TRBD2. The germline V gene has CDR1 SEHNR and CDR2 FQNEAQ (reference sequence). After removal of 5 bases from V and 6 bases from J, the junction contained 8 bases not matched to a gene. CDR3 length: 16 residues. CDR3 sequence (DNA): TGTGCCAGCAGCAAAGGTAGCGGGGGGGCGCCCGGGGAGCTGTTTTTT. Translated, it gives CASSKGSGGAPGELFF.

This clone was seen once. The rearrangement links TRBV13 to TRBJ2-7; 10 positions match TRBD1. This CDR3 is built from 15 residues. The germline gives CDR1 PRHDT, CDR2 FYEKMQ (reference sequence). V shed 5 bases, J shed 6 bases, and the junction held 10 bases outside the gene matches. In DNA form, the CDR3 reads TGTGCCAGCAGCAATGGACCCGGGACAGGGGCCGAGCAGTACTTC. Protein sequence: CASSNGPGTGAEQYF.

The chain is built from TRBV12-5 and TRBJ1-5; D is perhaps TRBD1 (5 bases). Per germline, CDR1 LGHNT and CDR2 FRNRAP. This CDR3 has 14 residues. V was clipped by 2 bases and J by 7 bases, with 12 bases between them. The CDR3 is CASGLYDSSQPQHF. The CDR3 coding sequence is TGTGCTAGTGGTTTGTACGACAGTTCCCAGCCCCAGCATTTT.

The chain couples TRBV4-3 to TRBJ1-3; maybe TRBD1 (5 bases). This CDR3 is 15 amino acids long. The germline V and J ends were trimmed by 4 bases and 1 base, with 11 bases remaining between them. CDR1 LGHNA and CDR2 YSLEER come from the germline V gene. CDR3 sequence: CASSRRRGSGNTIYF. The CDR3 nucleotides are TGCGCCAGCAGCCGCCGTAGGGGATCTGGAAACACCATATATTTT.

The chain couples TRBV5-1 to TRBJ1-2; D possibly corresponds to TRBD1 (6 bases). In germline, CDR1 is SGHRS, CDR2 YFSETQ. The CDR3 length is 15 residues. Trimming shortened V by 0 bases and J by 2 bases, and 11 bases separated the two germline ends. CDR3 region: CASSLDTGMNYGYTF. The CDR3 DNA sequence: TGCGCCAGCAGCTTGGATACAGGGATGAACTATGGCTACACCTTC.

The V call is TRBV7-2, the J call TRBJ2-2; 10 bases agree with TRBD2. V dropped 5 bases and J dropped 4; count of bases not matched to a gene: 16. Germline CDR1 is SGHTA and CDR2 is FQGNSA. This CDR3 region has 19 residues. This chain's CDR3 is CASSARGASGGLFTGELFF. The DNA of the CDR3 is TGTGCCAGCAGCGCGAGAGGGGCTAGCGGGGGCCTTTTCACCGGGGAGCTGTTTTTT.

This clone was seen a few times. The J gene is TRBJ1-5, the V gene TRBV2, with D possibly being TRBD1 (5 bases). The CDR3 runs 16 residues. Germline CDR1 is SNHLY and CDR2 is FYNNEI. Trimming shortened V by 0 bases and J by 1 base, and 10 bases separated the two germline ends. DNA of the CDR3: TGTGCCAGCAGTGAAGCACTGGGGGGGAGCAATCAGCCCCAGCATTTT. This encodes CASSEALGGSNQPQHF.